This T cell receptor beta chain stems from a study of regulatory T cells in long-lasting Graves disease. The authors built TCR beta libraries using iRepertoire HTBI primers and Arm-PCR of CDR3 regions. TCRdb called the multiplex PCR reads again in MiXCR, with one record for every CDR3 protein. The table lists 350,000 to 500,000 distinct CDR3 sequences, around 15% of them singletons, with roughly 18% in the top ten. Time point denoted: newly diagnosed GD, antithyroid drugs for less than 3 months. Following extraction of RNA from PBMCs, that RNA was used to make the TCR library. By American Thyroid Association guidelines, Graves' disease was diagnosed in the cohort. Findings of the study overall: TRBV28 was favored in persistent disease, as were TRBJ1-2 and TRBJ2-5. Those with persistent disease had in common more public clonotypes (roughly 3,000) than new patients (approximately 890).

Trimming removed 5 bases at V and 4 bases at J, with 11 bases between. This CDR3 is built from 13 residues. Germline CDR1 is MDHEN and CDR2 is SYDVKM. This clonotype was seen many times. Its antigen is undetermined. Another study also made use of these data, one on T cells in Graves' hyperthyroidism and ophthalmopathy.

The source material was peripheral blood mononuclear cells (PBMCs), sampled at new diagnosis, from a patient treated with antithyroid drugs. This sequence joins TRBV28 and TRBJ1-2; tentative D call: TRBD1 (6 bases). The receptor was derived from a woman between 45 and 60 years old with Graves disease. The CDR3 spells CASSAGTLYGYTF. DNA for the CDR3: TGTGCCAGCAGTGCCGGGACACTCTATGGCTACACCTTC.